This T cell receptor beta chain was profiled in a study of OX40 agonist ivuxolimab in advanced cancers. Study-wide background: Hepatocellular carcinoma, melanoma, renal cell or head and neck cancer affected the dose-escalation patients. Study-wide findings and caveats: In the expanded peripheral T cells, antigen specificity was never determined. Expanded clones tended on average to be more numerous among CD8+ T cells than CD4+.

A note on this clone: Antigen unknown.

Assay: immunoSEQ multiplex PCR; the TCRdb copy retains only in-frame clones and omits some. The sample consists of 60,000 to 65,000 clones, more than 80% of them appearing once. Germline lookup yields CDR1 SGHRS and CDR2 YFSETQ. CDR3 length equals 13 residues. V was cut by 1 base and J by 4 bases, with 8 bases left in between. The sequencing used CD4+ or CD8+ T cells sorted from blood, collected in a trial of the OX40 agonist ivuxolimab. This sequence originates from an adult with an advanced solid tumor such as melanoma, head and neck, liver or kidney cancer. The J gene is TRBJ1-1, the V gene TRBV5-1; D is uncertain. In DNA form, the CDR3 reads TGCGCCAGCAGCTTGAGGGATCTCACTGAAGCTTTCTTT. It translates to CASSLRDLTEAFF.